This T cell receptor beta chain was observed in a study of TIL therapy for anti-PD-1-resistant metastatic lung cancer (dated by TCRdb to about 2021). Study-wide context: Among the enrolled patients, the median age was approximately 56 years (range 38-75), and the median tumor PD-L1 proportion score was 4.5% to 7.5%. Across the cohort, whole-exome sequencing showed a median non-synonymous tumor mutation burden of 1.5 mutations per megabase. Tumor and peripheral blood T cell receptor beta sequencing was used to track clonotypes across tumor, expanded TIL product and serial blood samples. The cohort was composed predominantly of lung adenocarcinoma, with a handful of EGFR-mutant and two ALK-rearranged tumors included, and half of patients were identified as current or former smokers.

The time point label on this specimen signifies: pre-treatment sample, taken before nivolumab and TIL therapy. The baseline tumor samples were excised metastases, mostly pleural nodules or supraclavicular lymph nodes, taken from the same resection that was used to grow TIL. Tumors were collected before any PD-1/PD-L1 blockade, after which patients were given nivolumab, and patients who progressed were given lymphodepletion, an infusion of expanded TIL and IL-2. Adults with stage 4 NSCLC were enrolled in a dual-center phase I trial from late 2017 to early 2020. Samples were obtained from a single-arm, open-label phase I trial in which tumor-infiltrating lymphocyte therapy with nivolumab was evaluated in advanced non-small cell lung cancer. For each resected tumor, portions were snap-frozen in liquid nitrogen and kept at -80 degrees C. Tumor regions of interest were selected on H&E sections by laser-capture macrodissection, were pulverized into 15 mg aliquots, and were extracted with Qiagen Allprep kits.

Trimming removed 2 bases from V and 3 bases from J; the gene matches leave 4 bases unexplained. Reading from cysteine to phenylalanine, the CDR3 counts 15 amino acids. Here the CDR3 DNA is all that survives: 45 bases in frame from base 1. According to the germline V gene, CDR1 reads SGHTA and CDR2 reads FQGNSA. A remark on this clone: Its antigen remains undetermined. Qualities for individual bases were not recorded, and no much larger clone is one base off.

The immunoSEQ v3 hsTCRB kit was used to amplify TCR beta CDR3 regions from genomic DNA through bias-controlled multiplex PCR. TCR libraries were sequenced on an Illumina NextSeq 500 to 2 million to 2.5 million read pairs for survey level or 5-6 million for deep level. The original pipeline was this. Clonality was reported by immunoSEQ Analyzer software, which also assigned V, D and J genes and filtered out non-productive sequences. To compare repertoires between infused TIL and blood, productive Simpson clonality was used along with the Morisita overlap index of productive TRB rearrangements. In its TCRdb copy, this immuneACCESS table keeps in-frame sequences only and misses some clones. Where compared with another copy, unresolved V genes explain less than half of these, and the others have no known cause. The D gene and trimming were derived from the DNA, and the V and J assignments and clone size from that table. Present in this sample are 20,000 to 30,000 clones, 55% to 75% of which were seen just once. Approximately 7% of the sample is taken by the ten largest.

Study-wide findings and limitations: Clonal turnover during TIL culture was high, and many clones enriched in the product were not detected in the baseline tumor, suggesting clonal contraction instead of faithful expansion. Compared with baseline intratumoral T cells, expanded TIL cultures were more clonal and less diverse (median clonality around 5.9% vs 31%, p < 0.0001). Because the cohort was highly selected, with more treatment-naive, never-smoker and oncogene-addicted patients than is typical, generalizability is limited. The study protocol defined all tumor marker inferences as exploratory.

This chain is built from TRBV7-2 and TRBJ2-3; 8 central bases correspond to TRBD2. The specimen was tumor tissue, collected at baseline. This receptor was obtained from a person between 25 and 80 years old with non-small cell lung cancer. In nucleotide form, the sequence is TGTGCCAGCAGCTTATTTAGCGGGGAGACAGATACGCAGTATTTT. This gives the protein CASSLFSGETDTQYF.